Following are 23 T cell receptor beta chains from one sample sequenced in a study of T-cell reconstitution after alpha-beta-depleted transplantation in children. The authors prepared the TCRbeta library with unique molecular identifiers. TCRdb redid the calling of the PCR reads with MiXCR, one entry per CDR3 protein. The table records over 550,000 distinct CDR3 sequences, roughly 10% of them present only once. Sequencing used PBMCs from the stem cell graft donor, obtained from the stem cell graft. The source is a human donor who donated a stem cell graft to a child with acute myeloid leukemia.

The chain is built from TRBV5-6 and TRBJ2-5; 8 bases are shared with TRBD1. The germline V gene has CDR1 SGHDT and CDR2 YYEEEE. The CDR3 is 15 residues long. After removal of 1 base from V and 2 bases from J, the junction contained 4 bases not matched to a gene. CDR3 sequence reads: CASSLPGQGQETQYF. The CDR3 region has the DNA TGTGCCAGCAGCTTGCCTGGACAGGGACAAGAGACCCAGTACTTC.

This clonotype has only a few counts. This sequence joins TRBV6-5 and TRBJ2-7, with D tentatively TRBD1 (5 bases). The germline V and J ends were trimmed by 0 bases and 2 bases, with 11 bases remaining between them. The V gene's germline CDR1 is MNHEY and CDR2 SVGAGI. CDR3 length equals 15 residues. This CDR3 reads CASSYSIGETYEQYF. In DNA form, the CDR3 reads TGTGCCAGCAGTTACTCGATAGGGGAAACCTACGAGCAGTACTTC.

This clonotype was seen a few times. The DNA of the CDR3 is TGCAGCGTTGTATTGTATGGACTAGCGGGAGAGAGGTCGACCTACAATGAGCAGTTCTTC. Protein product: CSVVLYGLAGERSTYNEQFF. The chain links TRBV29-1 to TRBJ2-1, with TRBD2 identical over 13 bases. The J segment lost 2 bases and the V segment lost 4 bases, leaving 17 bases of the junction unmatched. Germline V gives CDR1 SQVTM, CDR2 ANQGSEA. CDR3 length: 20 amino acids.

The table lists this clonotype with many counts. One junction end does not reproduce the germline sequence, and a read error may be involved. This sequence joins TRBV5-1 and TRBJ2-1, with D possibly TRBD2 on 6 matching bases. The CDR3 spans 14 residues. Per the germline V gene, CDR1 is SGHRS and CDR2 is YFSETQ. In DNA form, the CDR3 reads TGCGCCAGCAGTTTGGTCGCGGGGAGCAATGAGCAGTTCTTC. Its protein is CASSLVAGSNEQFF.

The rearrangement uses TRBV6-2 or TRBV6-3 and TRBJ2-1, with 11 bases fitting TRBD2. Trimming cost V 6 bases and J 6 bases; bases outside gene matches: 7. CDR3 size: 15 residues. Germline V gene lookup returns CDR1 MNHEY and CDR2 SVGEGT. For the CDR3, the DNA is TGTGCCAGCAGGCTAGCGGGAGGCGGAACCAATGAGCAGTTCTTC. This encodes CASRLAGGGTNEQFF.

This clonotype came up a few times. This chain's CDR3 is CASKPGPTQPQHF. CDR3 nucleotides: TGTGCCAGCAAACCCGGGCCCACCCAGCCCCAGCATTTT. The J gene is TRBJ1-5, the V gene TRBV12-3 or TRBV12-4; no clear D. V lost 7 bases, J lost 7 bases, and 14 bases lay in between. This CDR3 comprises 13 residues.

In its sample, this clonotype was seen many times. V and J are TRBV6-2 or TRBV6-3 and TRBJ2-7; TRBD2 is a possible D gene (6 bases). V gave up 11 bases and J gave up 2 bases, with 13 bases separating them. The CDR3 loop spans 12 amino acids. Germline V gives CDR1 MNHEY, CDR2 SVGEGT. The CDR3 reads CAGGLSPYEQYF. The CDR3 DNA reads as TGTGCCGGAGGACTAAGCCCCTACGAGCAGTACTTC.

This clonotype was counted at least ten times. This rearrangement joins TRBV4-3 to TRBJ2-1; D is tentatively TRBD1 or TRBD2 (7 bases each). The germline gives CDR1 LGHNA, CDR2 YSLEER. This CDR3 has 19 amino acids. V was shortened by 0 bases and J by 0 bases, with 18 bases between the two germline ends. The CDR3: CASSQDPPGGASSYNEQFF. As DNA, the CDR3 is TGCGCCAGCAGCCAAGATCCCCCAGGGGGGGCCAGCTCCTACAATGAGCAGTTCTTC.

The chain recombines TRBV5-1 with TRBJ2-1, with TRBD2 identical over 10 bases. CDR3 size: 17 residues. Germline CDR1 is SGHRS and CDR2 is YFSETQ. V lost 7 bases, J lost 8 bases, and 18 bases stayed unmatched. CDR3 region: CASHFRPTSGTSDEQFF. CDR3 in DNA: TGCGCCAGCCATTTCCGACCCACTAGCGGGACTTCCGATGAGCAGTTCTTC.

This clonotype was detected only a few times. The chain employs TRBV7-2 and TRBJ2-7, with TRBD2 as a possible D gene (5 bases). Germline V gives CDR1 SGHTA, CDR2 FQGNSA. The CDR3 is made up of 15 amino acids. The V and J ends lost 2 bases and 1 base respectively, with 12 bases between them. In nucleotides, the CDR3 is TGTGCCAGCAGCTTATACGGCGGGTATTCCTACGAGCAGTACTTC. This encodes CASSLYGGYSYEQYF.

The rearrangement uses TRBV30 and TRBJ1-2, with 8 bases matching TRBD1. Germline V CDR1 and CDR2: GTSNPN, SVGIG (reference sequence). V shed 2 bases and J 7 bases; nucleotides not matched to a gene: 18. The CDR3 is 17 residues long. CDR3 coding DNA: TGTGCCTGGAGTCCAACCCGGACAGGGTGGTTGGTGGGTGGCTACACCTTC. Encoded protein: CAWSPTRTGWLVGGYTF.

The J gene is TRBJ2-1, the V gene TRBV20-1; D may be TRBD1 (5 bases). The CDR3 extends over 16 amino acids. The V end was cut by 7 bases, the J end by 0 bases, with 19 bases between. Germline assignment: CDR1 DFQATT and CDR2 SNEGSKA (reference sequence). In nucleotides, the CDR3 is TGCAGTGTGTGGGGCGGATCGGCCTCCTCCTACAATGAGCAGTTCTTC. Translating it yields CSVWGGSASSYNEQFF.

This clonotype was observed a handful of times. The chain is built from TRBV12-3 or TRBV12-4 and TRBJ1-2; no clear D gene. V lost 5 bases, J lost 0 bases, and 10 bases lay in between. The CDR3 sequence is 14 residues long. The CDR3 bases are TGTGCCAGCAGTCCCCCTTGGACTAACTATGGCTACACCTTC. It is translated as CASSPPWTNYGYTF.

The V call is TRBV27, the J call TRBJ2-7, with TRBD2 matching 12 bases. V shed 10 bases and J 2 bases; nucleotides not matched to a gene: 12. The CDR3 has 16 residues. Germline V gene lookup returns CDR1 MNHEY and CDR2 SMNVEV (reference sequence). This CDR3 reads CAKSPGGLAGAYEQYF. The CDR3 DNA follows: TGTGCCAAGAGTCCTGGGGGACTAGCGGGCGCCTACGAGCAGTACTTC.

This clonotype was picked up a small number of times. The chain employs TRBV20-1 and TRBJ1-1; 7 nucleotides line up with TRBD1. CDR3 length: 13 residues. Germline V gene lookup returns CDR1 DFQATT and CDR2 SNEGSKA (reference sequence). Trimming at V came to 2 bases and at J to 1 base, leaving 1 base not matched to a gene. CDR3 nucleotide sequence: TGCAGTGCTAGACCAGGGGGGAACACTGAAGCTTTCTTT. It codes for CSARPGGNTEAFF.

This clonotype was recorded a few times. The V and J genes are TRBV12-5 and TRBJ1-3; D perhaps matches TRBD1 (5 bases). Germline CDR1 is LGHNT and CDR2 is FRNRAP. The germline V and J ends were trimmed by 0 bases and 0 bases, with 21 bases remaining between them. The CDR3 is 20 amino acids. CDR3: CASGLVPPIMTAFSGNTIYF. The CDR3 bases are TGTGCTAGTGGTTTGGTACCCCCGATCATGACAGCGTTCTCTGGAAACACCATATATTTT. The full variable domain, with the rest looked up from reference TRBV12-5 and TRBJ1-3, is DARVTQTPRHKVTEMGQEVTMRCQPILGHNTVFWYRQTMMQGLELLAYFRNRAPLDDSGMPKDRFSAEMPDATLATLKIQPSEPRDSAVYFCASGLVPPIMTAFSGNTIYFGEGSWLTVV.

The chain joins TRBV5-1 to TRBJ2-7; 8 nucleotides agree with TRBD2. The germline gives CDR1 SGHRS, CDR2 YFSETQ. The CDR3 is made up of 14 amino acids. J lost 7 bases, V lost 2 bases, and 8 bases had no gene match. CDR3 amino acids: CASSFGAGDGEQYF. The CDR3 DNA reads TGCGCCAGCAGCTTTGGAGCGGGAGACGGAGAGCAGTACTTC.

This clonotype has ten or more counts. The chain has TRBV7-2 and TRBJ1-1; a possible D gene is TRBD1 (6 bases). V lost 5 bases to trimming and J lost 0 bases, with 16 bases between them. The CDR3 is 16 amino acids. CDR1 and CDR2 (germline): SGHTA, FQGNSA. The CDR3 is CASSKGGGIMNTEAFF. Written as DNA, the CDR3 is TGTGCCAGCAGCAAAGGGGGGGGGATCATGAACACTGAAGCTTTCTTT.

There are a few counts of this clonotype. The chain is built from TRBV7-2 and TRBJ2-1; D is possibly TRBD1 (6 bases). The CDR3 spans 15 residues. Germline V gene sequence: CDR1 SGHTA, CDR2 FQGNSA. V was shortened by 4 bases and J by 3 bases, with 13 bases between the two germline ends. The DNA for the CDR3 is TGTGCCAGCAGCTCTCAACCGGGACACTACAATGAGCAGTTCTTC. Its translation: CASSSQPGHYNEQFF.

The chain has TRBV7-2 and TRBJ1-6; D is perhaps TRBD1 (5 bases). The CDR3 is 16 amino acids. V was cut by 3 bases and J by 2 bases, with 11 bases left in between. The germline CDR1 and CDR2 sequences are SGHTA and FQGNSA. The CDR3, as DNA: TGTGCCAGCAGCTTGACAGCCTTGCCCTATAATTCACCCCTCCACTTT. This translates into CASSLTALPYNSPLHF.

This rearrangement joins TRBV3-1 to TRBJ2-7; 9 nucleotides align to TRBD1. The CDR3 length is 15 residues. V shed 4 bases and J 4 bases; nucleotides not matched to a gene: 8. Looked up from germline, CDR1 is LGHDT and CDR2 is YNNKEL (reference sequence). The DNA for the CDR3 is TGTGCCAGCAGCCCGAGTGCGACAGGGGGGTACGAGCAGTACTTC. Its translation is CASSPSATGGYEQYF.

This clonotype was counted only a few times. The chain recombines TRBV3-1 with TRBJ2-7, with a possible D match to TRBD2 (5 bases). Germline V CDR1 and CDR2: LGHDT, YNNKEL (reference sequence). Trimming pared 1 base from V and 5 bases from J, leaving 15 bases between. This CDR3 spans 15 amino acids. The CDR3, as DNA: TGTGCCAGCAGCCAAGGAGTACTAGGAGCGAACGAGCAGTACTTC. It yields the protein CASSQGVLGANEQYF.

This clonotype was recorded many times. The chain joins TRBV5-1 to TRBJ2-2, with D uncertain. The CDR3 extends over 14 amino acids. V was pared by 8 bases and J by 3 bases, with 14 bases between. Germline lookup yields CDR1 SGHRS and CDR2 YFSETQ. CDR3 DNA sequence: TGCGCCAGTAAACTCGTCCGGGACACCGGGGAGCTGTTTTTT. Its translation is CASKLVRDTGELFF.